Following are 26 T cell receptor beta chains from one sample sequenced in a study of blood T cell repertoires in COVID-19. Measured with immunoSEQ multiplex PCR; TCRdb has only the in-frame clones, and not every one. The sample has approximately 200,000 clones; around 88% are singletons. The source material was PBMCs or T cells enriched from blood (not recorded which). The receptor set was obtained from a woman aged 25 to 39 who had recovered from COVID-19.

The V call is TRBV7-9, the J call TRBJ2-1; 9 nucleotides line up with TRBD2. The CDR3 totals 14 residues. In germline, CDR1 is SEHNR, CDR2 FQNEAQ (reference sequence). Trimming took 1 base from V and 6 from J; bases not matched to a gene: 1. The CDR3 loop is CASSLEREVNEQFF. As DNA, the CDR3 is TGTGCCAGCAGCTTAGAGCGGGAGGTCAATGAGCAGTTCTTC.

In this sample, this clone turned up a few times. CDR3 in DNA: TGTGCCAGCAGGGATCAGGGGGCTTGGGAAAAACTGTTTTTT. As protein: CASRDQGAWEKLFF. This sequence joins TRBV2 and TRBJ1-4, with 8 bases lining up with TRBD1. Trimming at V came to 6 bases and at J to 8 bases, leaving 8 bases not matched to a gene. This CDR3 is built from 14 residues. Germline V lookup: CDR1 SNHLY, CDR2 FYNNEI.

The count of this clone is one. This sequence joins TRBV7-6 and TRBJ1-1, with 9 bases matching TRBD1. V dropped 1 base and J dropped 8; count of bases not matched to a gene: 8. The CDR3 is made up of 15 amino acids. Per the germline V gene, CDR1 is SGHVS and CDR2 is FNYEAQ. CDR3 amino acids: CASSLVGQGSLEAFF. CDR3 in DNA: TGTGCCAGCAGCTTAGTGGGACAGGGCAGTCTGGAAGCTTTCTTT.

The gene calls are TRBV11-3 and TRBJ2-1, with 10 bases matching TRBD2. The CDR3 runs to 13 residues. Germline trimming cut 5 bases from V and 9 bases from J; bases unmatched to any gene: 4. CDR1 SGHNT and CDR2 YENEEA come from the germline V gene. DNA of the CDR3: TGTGCCAGCAGCCACGGGACTAGCGCTGAGCAGTTCTTC. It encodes CASSHGTSAEQFF. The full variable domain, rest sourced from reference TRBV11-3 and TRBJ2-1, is EAGVVQSPRYKIIEKKQPVAFWCNPISGHNTLYWYLQNLGQGPELLIRYENEEAVDDSQLPKDRFSAERLKGVDSTLKIQPAELGDSAVYLCASSHGTSAEQFFGPGTRLTVL.

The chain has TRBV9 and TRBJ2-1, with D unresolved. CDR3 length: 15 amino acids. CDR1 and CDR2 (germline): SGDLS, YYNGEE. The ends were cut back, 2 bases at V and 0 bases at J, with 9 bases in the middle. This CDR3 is CASSVSQSSYNEQFF. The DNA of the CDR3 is TGTGCCAGCAGCGTGAGCCAAAGCTCCTACAATGAGCAGTTCTTC.

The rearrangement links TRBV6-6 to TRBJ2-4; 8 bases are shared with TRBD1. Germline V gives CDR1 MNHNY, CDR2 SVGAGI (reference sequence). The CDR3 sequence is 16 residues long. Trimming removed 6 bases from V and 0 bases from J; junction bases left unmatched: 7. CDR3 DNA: TGTGCCAGCAGGGCGGGACAGGCCCAAGCCAAAAACATTCAGTACTTC. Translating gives CASRAGQAQAKNIQYF.

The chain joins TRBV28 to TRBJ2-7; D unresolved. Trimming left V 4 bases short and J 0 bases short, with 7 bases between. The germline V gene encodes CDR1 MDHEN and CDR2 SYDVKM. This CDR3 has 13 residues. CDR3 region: CASSSVSSYEQYF. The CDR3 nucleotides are TGTGCCAGCAGTTCAGTAAGCTCCTACGAGCAGTACTTC.

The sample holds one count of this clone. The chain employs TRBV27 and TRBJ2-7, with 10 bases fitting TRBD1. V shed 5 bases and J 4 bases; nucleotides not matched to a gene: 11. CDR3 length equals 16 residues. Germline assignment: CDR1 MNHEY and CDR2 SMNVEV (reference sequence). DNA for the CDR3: TGTGCCAGCAGTAAGGTCACCGGGACAGGGGTTTACGAGCAGTACTTC. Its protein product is CASSKVTGTGVYEQYF.

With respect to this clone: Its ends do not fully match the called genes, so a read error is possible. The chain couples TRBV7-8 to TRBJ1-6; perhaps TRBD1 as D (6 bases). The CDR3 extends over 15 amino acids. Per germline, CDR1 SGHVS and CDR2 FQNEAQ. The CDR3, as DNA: TGTGCCAGCAGCACCCGGACAGCTCCACCTTCAACCCTCCACTTT. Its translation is CASSTRTAPPSTLHF. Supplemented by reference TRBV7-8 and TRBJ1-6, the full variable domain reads GAGVSQSPRYKVAKRGQDVALRCDPISGHVSLFWYQQALGQGPEFLTYFQNEAQLDKSGLPSDRFFAERPEGSVSTLKIQRTQQEDSAVYLCASSTRTAPPSTLHFGNGTRLTVT.

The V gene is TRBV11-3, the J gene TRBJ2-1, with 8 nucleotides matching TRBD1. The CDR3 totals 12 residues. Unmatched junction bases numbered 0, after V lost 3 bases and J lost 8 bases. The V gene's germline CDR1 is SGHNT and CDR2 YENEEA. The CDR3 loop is CASSLTGDEQFF. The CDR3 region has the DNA TGTGCCAGCAGCTTGACAGGGGATGAGCAGTTCTTC.

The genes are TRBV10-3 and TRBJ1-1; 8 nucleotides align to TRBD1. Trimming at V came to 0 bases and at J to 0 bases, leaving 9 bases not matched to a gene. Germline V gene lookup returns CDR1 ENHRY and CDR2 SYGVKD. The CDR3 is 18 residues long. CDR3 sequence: CAISESIGRGHMNTEAFF. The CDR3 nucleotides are TGTGCCATCAGTGAGTCGATCGGCAGGGGGCACATGAACACTGAAGCTTTCTTT.

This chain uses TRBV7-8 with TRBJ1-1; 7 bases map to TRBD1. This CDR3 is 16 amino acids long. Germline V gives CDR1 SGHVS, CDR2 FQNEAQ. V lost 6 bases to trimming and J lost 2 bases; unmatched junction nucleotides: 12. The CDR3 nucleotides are TGTGCCAGCAGTCCGAGTTTTGGGACAGCAAACACTGAAGCTTTCTTT. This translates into CASSPSFGTANTEAFF.

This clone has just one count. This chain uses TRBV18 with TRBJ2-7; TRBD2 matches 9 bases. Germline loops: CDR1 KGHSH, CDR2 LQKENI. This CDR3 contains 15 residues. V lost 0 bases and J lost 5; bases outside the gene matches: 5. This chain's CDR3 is CASSPPAGGPHEQYF. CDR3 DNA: TGTGCCAGCTCACCACCCGCGGGAGGGCCCCACGAGCAGTACTTC. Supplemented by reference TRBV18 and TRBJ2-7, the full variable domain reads NAGVMQNPRHLVRRRGQEARLRCSPMKGHSHVYWYRQLPEEGLKFMVYLQKENIIDESGMPKERFSAEFPKEGPSILRIQQVVRGDSAAYFCASSPPAGGPHEQYFGPGTRLTVT.

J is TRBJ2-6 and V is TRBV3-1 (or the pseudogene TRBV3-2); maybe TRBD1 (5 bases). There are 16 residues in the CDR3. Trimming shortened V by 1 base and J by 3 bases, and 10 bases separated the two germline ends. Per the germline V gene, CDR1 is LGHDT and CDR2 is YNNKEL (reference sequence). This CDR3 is CASSQGHTGGANVLTF. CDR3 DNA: TGTGCCAGCAGCCAAGGCCATACAGGTGGGGCCAACGTCCTGACTTTC.

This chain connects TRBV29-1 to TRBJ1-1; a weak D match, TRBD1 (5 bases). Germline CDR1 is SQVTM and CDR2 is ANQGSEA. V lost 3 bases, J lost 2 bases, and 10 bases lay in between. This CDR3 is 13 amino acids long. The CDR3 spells CSVDQGGNTEAFF. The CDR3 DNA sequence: TGCAGCGTTGACCAGGGAGGAAACACTGAAGCTTTCTTT.

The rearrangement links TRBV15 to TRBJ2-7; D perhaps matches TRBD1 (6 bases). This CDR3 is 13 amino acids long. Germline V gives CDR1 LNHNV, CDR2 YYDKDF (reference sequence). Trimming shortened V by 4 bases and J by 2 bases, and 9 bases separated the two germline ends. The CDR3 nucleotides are TGTGCCACCAGCAAGGACAGAACCTACGAGCAGTACTTC. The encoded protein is CATSKDRTYEQYF.

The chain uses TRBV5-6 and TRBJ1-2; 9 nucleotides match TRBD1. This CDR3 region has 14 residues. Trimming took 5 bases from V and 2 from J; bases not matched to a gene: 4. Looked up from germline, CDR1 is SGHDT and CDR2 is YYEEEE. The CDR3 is CASRTGGWNYGYTF. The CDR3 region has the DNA TGTGCCAGCAGAACAGGGGGCTGGAACTATGGCTACACCTTC.

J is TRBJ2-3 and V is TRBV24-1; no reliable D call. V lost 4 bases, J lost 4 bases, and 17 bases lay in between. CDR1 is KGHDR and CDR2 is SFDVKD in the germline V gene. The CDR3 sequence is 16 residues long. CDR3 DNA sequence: TGTGCCACCAGTGACTCCATTGTAGTTCCCGCAGATACGCAGTATTTT. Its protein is CATSDSIVVPADTQYF.

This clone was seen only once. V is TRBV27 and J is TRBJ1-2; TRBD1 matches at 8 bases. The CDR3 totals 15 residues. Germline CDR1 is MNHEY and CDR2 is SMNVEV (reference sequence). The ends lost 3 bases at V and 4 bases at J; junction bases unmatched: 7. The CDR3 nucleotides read TGTGCCAGCAGTTTCGGGACAGGCCTTTCCTATGGCTACACCTTC. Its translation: CASSFGTGLSYGYTF.

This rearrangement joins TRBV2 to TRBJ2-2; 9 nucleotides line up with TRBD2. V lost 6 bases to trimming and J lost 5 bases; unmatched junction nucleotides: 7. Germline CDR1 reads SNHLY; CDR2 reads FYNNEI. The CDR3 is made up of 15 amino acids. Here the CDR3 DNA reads TGTGCCAGCAGCGAGAGCGGGAGGCGGACCGGGGAGCTGTTTTTT. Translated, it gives CASSESGRRTGELFF.

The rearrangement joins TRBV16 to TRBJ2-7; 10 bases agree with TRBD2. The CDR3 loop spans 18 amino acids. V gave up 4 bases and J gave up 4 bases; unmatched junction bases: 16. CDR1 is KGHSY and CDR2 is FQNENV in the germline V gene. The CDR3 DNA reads TGTGCCAGCAGCCTCTCGATGCTGACCGGGACTAGCGAATACGAGCAGTACTTC. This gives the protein CASSLSMLTGTSEYEQYF.

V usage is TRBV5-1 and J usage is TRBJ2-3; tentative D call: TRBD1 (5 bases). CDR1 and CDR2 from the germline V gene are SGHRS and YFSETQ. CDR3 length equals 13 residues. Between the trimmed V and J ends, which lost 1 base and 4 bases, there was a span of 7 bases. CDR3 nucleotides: TGCGCCAGCAGCTTGTCAGGGTCAGATACGCAGTATTTT. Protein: CASSLSGSDTQYF.

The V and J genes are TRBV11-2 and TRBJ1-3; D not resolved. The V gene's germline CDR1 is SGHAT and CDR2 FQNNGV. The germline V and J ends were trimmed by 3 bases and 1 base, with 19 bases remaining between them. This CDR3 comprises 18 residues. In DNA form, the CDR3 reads TGTGCCAGCAGCTTTAAAGCGGACTCCCTTTGGTCTGGAAACACCATATATTTT. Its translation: CASSFKADSLWSGNTIYF.

CDR3 nucleotides: TGTGCCAGCAGTTTTTATCCAGATACGCAGTATTTT. The encoded protein is CASSFYPDTQYF. The gene calls are TRBV27 and TRBJ2-3, with D hard to call. The CDR3 has 12 residues. V gave up 3 bases and J gave up 4 bases, with 5 bases separating them. Germline V gives CDR1 MNHEY, CDR2 SMNVEV (reference sequence).

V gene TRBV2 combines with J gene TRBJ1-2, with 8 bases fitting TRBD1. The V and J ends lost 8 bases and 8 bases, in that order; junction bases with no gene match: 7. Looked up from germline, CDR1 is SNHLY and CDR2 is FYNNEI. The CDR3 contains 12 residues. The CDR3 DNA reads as TGTGCCAGCCCGGCAGGGGGCGCGGGCTACACCTTC. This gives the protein CASPAGGAGYTF.

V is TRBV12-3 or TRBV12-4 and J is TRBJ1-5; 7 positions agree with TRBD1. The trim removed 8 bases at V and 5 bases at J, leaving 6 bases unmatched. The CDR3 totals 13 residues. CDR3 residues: CASWPGGYQPQHF. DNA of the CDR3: TGTGCCAGCTGGCCAGGGGGATATCAGCCCCAGCATTTT.